This T cell receptor beta chain was captured in a study of blood T cell repertoires in COVID-19. TCRdb's copy holds only in-frame clones and misses some; the assay was immunoSEQ multiplex PCR. In the table there are roughly 380,000 clones, 85% of which are singletons. This CDR3 is built from 15 residues. CDR1 and CDR2 from the germline V gene are LGHDT and YNNKEL (reference sequence). Trimming shortened V by 0 bases and J by 4 bases, and 12 bases separated the two germline ends. The V and J genes are TRBV3-1 (or the pseudogene TRBV3-2) and TRBJ1-2, with unresolved D. The sample consisted of peripheral blood. The origin of this receptor is a woman between 18 and 30 years old with acute or convalescent COVID-19. The CDR3 DNA reads TGTGCCAGCAGCCAAGATTTCGTCGGAGCCTATGGCTACACCTTC. Its translation: CASSQDFVGAYGYTF.